This record looks at one T cell receptor (beta chain) sequence and its context. The antigen is undetermined. The method, 5' RACE with UMI labels, was used to prepare the TRB cDNA libraries. With the 5' RACE reads reprocessed, TCRdb shows one record per CDR3 protein and no DNA. Its listing shows fewer than 6,500 distinct CDR3 sequences. The sample comes from a study of CXCR3-negative and CXCR3-positive naive CD8 T cells. Findings and caveats of the study: Both of the naive subsets showed about the same high diversity, but memory CD8+ cells had much less. Against CXCR3-negative naive cells, CXCR3-positive naive cells showed more hydrophobic TRB CDR3s.

The germline V gene encodes CDR1 MNHEY and CDR2 SVGEGT. CDR3 length: 17 amino acids. The specimen was naive CXCR3+ CD8+ T cells from blood. Subset: CD45RO-CCR7+CD27+CD95- naive CD8+ T cells expressing CXCR3 (TNR3+). V usage is TRBV6-2 or TRBV6-3 and J usage is TRBJ2-3; TCRdb gives TRBD2 as the D gene, but with no DNA this cannot be confirmed. The sequence derives from a human donor in good health. Some clones in this sample may be carry-over from other donors' samples. CDR3 sequence reads: CASSYPTSGGEIDTQYF.